This TCR beta chain was identified during a study of cytomegalovirus exposure and HLA in healthy donors. J lost 1 base, V lost 2 bases, and 10 bases had no gene match. CDR1 and CDR2 from the germline V gene are SGHVS and FNYEAQ. CDR3 length: 18 residues. The primer mix had 60 Vbeta and 13 Jbeta primers. Profiling relied on immunoSEQ multiplex PCR, and the TCRdb table lists in-frame clones only, not all of them. This table holds fewer than 300,000 clones, under 90% found once. Details on this clone: Its antigen is not known.

Broader study findings: Rarity marked most TCR sequences, yet some public TCRs occurred in many donors. The likely origin of a cluster of highly shared sequence variants was a sequencing artifact. Researchers catalogued around 150 TCR beta chains as cytomegalovirus-associated. The classifier reportedly diagnosed cytomegalovirus status with high sensitivity and specificity.

The source material was PBMCs. The receptor's source is a girl aged 2-10 years in good health and CMV-seronegative. V is TRBV7-6 and J is TRBJ2-3, with TRBD2 matching 9 bases. CDR3: CASSLLAPRTSGTDTQYF. The CDR3 bases are TGTGCCAGCAGCTTATTAGCCCCTAGGACTAGCGGCACAGATACGCAGTATTTT.